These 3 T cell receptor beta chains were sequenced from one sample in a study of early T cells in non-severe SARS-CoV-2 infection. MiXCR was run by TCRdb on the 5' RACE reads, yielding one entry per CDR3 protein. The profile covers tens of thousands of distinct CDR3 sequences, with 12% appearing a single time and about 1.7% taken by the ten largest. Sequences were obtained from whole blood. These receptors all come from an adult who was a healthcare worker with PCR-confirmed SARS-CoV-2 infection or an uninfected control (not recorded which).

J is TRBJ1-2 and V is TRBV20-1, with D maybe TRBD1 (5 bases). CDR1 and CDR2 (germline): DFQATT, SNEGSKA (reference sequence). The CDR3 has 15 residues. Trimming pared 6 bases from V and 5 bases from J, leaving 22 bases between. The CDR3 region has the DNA TGCAGTGCCCTGGTGGGGGACGGCGCTCCATATGGCTACACCTTC. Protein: CSALVGDGAPYGYTF.

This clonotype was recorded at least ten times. CDR3 residues: CASSQGGTGLIRADTQYF. CDR3 nucleotide sequence: TGCGCCAGCAGCCAAGGAGGGACAGGGCTGATTCGGGCAGATACGCAGTATTTT. The chain uses TRBV4-3 and TRBJ2-3; 9 bases match TRBD1. The CDR3 contains 18 residues. The trim removed 1 base at V and 4 bases at J, leaving 12 bases unmatched. Per germline, CDR1 LGHNA and CDR2 YSLEER.

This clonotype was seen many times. CDR3 region: CASRQGKYEQYF. CDR3 sequence (DNA): TGTGCCAGCAGACAGGGGAAATACGAGCAGTACTTC. This chain uses TRBV28 with TRBJ2-7, with TRBD1 matching 7 bases. V shed 6 bases, J shed 4 bases, and the junction held 3 bases outside the gene matches. The CDR3 sequence is 12 residues long. CDR1 and CDR2 (germline): MDHEN, SYDVKM.